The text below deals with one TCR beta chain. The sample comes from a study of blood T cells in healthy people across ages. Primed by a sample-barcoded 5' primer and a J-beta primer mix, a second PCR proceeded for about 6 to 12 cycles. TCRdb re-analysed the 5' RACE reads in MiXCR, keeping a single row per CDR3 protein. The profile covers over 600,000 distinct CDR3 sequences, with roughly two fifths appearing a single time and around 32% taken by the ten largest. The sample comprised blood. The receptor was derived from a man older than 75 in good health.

This CDR3 reads CASKKAKPPDTQYF. CDR3 coding DNA: TGTGCCAGCAAGAAAGCGAAGCCCCCAGATACGCAGTATTTT. The chain is built from TRBV27 and TRBJ2-3; D remains unclear. The V gene lost 7 bases and the J gene lost 4 bases, with 15 bases spanning the gap. Germline CDR1 reads MNHEY; CDR2 reads SMNVEV (reference sequence). CDR3 size: 14 residues.